Sequencing of this TCR beta chain was carried out in a study of identical twins. Study-level points and caveats: Less excess twin sharing appeared in beta out-of-frame sequences. There was more out-of-frame TCR alpha sharing in monozygotic twins than models estimated.

TCRdb re-called the 5' RACE reads through MiXCR, storing one row per CDR3 protein. Of 690,000 or so distinct CDR3 sequences listed, approximately 9% are singletons. The germline CDR1 and CDR2 sequences are LGHNA and YSLEER. V was shortened by 4 bases and J by 3 bases, with 10 bases between the two germline ends. There are 13 residues in the CDR3. This clonotype was observed a few times. Its antigen is still unknown. These data were likewise used in another study, on yellow fever vaccine responses in identical twins.

The sequenced sample consisted of PBMCs. The receptor comes from a woman aged 18-29 years in good health. V usage is TRBV4-3 and J usage is TRBJ2-7; TRBD1 is a possible D gene (6 bases). In nucleotides, the CDR3 is TGCGCCAGCAGCCCCGAGGACAGCTACGAGCAGTACTTC. Its protein product is CASSPEDSYEQYF.